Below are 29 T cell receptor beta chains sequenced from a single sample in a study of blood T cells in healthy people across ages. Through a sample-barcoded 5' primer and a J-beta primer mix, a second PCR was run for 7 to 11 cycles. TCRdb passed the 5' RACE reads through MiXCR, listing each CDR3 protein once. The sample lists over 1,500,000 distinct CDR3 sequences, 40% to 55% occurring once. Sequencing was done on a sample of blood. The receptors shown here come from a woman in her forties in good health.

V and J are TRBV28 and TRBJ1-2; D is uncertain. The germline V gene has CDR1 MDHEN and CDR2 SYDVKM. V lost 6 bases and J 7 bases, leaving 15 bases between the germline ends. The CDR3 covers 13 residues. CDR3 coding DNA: TGTGCCAGCAGCCCTAGCCATGTCGGTGGCTACACCTTC. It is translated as CASSPSHVGGYTF.

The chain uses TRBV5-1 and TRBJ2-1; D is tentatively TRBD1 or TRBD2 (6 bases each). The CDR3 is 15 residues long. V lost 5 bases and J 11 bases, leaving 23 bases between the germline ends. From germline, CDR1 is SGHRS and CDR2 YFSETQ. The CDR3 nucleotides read TGCGCCAGCAGGCGGGGAGACCAGGGGTTAACCCAGCAGTTCTTC. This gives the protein CASRRGDQGLTQQFF. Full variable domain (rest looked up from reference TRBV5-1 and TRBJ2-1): KAGVTQTPRYLIKTRGQQVTLSCSPISGHRSVSWYQQTPGQGLQFLFEYFSETQRNKGNFPGRFSGRQFSNSRSEMNVSTLELGDSALYLCASRRGDQGLTQQFFGPGTRLTVL.

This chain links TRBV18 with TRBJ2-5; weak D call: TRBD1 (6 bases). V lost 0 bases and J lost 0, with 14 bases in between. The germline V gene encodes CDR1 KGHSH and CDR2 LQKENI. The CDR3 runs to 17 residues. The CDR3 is CASSPPGHILNQETQYF. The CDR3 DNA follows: TGTGCCAGCTCACCACCGGGACACATCCTCAACCAAGAGACCCAGTACTTC.

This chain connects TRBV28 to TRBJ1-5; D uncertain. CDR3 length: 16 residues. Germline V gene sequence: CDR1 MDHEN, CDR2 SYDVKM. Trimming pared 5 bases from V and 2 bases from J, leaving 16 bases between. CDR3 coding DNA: TGTGCCAGCAGTCCCCACCTCGGTATGGGCAATCAGCCCCAGCATTTT. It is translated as CASSPHLGMGNQPQHF.

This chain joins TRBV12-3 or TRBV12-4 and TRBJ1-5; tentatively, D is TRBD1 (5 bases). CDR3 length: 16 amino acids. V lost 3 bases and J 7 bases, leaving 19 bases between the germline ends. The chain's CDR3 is CASSFRGRGGRQPQHF. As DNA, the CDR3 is TGTGCCAGCAGTTTCCGAGGACGGGGGGGGAGACAGCCCCAGCATTTT.

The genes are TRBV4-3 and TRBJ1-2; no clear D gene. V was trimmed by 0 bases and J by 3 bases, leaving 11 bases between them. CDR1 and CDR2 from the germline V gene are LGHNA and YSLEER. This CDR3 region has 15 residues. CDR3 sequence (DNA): TGCGCCAGCAGCCAAGATCGGGAACAATACTATGGCTACACCTTC. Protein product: CASSQDREQYYGYTF.

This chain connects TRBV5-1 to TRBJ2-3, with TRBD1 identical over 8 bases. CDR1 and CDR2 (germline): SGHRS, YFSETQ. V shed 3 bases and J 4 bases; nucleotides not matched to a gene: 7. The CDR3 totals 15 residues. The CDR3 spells CASSSRTGSSDTQYF. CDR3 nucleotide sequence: TGCGCCAGCAGCTCTAGGACAGGGTCATCAGATACGCAGTATTTT.

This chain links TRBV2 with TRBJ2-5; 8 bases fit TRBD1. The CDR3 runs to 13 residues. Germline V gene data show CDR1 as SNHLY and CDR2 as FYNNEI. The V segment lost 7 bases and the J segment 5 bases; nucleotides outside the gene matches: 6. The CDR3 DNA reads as TGTGCCAGCAACAGAGGACAGGGTGAGACCCAGTACTTC. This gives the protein CASNRGQGETQYF.

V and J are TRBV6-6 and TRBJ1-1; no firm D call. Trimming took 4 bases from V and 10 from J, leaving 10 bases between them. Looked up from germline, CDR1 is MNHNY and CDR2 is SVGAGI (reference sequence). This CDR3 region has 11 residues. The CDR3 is CASSSELGAFF. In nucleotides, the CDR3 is TGTGCCAGCAGTTCTGAGTTAGGAGCTTTCTTT.

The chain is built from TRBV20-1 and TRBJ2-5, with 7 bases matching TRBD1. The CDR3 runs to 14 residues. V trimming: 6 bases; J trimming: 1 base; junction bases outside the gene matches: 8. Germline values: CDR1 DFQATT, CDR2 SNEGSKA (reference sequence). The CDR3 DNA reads TGCAGTGCCCCTCCGGGGACAGCCCAAGAGACCCAGTACTTC. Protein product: CSAPPGTAQETQYF.

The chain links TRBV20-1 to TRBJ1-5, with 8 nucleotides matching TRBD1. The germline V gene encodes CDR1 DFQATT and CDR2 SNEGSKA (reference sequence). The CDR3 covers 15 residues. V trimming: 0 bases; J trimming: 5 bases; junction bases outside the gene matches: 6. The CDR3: CSAREVLDRDQPQHF. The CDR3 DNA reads TGCAGTGCTAGAGAAGTGCTGGACAGGGATCAGCCCCAGCATTTT.

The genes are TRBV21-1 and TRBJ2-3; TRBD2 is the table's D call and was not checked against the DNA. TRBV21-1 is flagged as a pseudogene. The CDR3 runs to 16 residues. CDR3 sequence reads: CASSKGGGHSTDTQYF. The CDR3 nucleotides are TGTGCCAGCAGCAAAGGAGGAGGTCACAGCACAGATACGCAGTATTTT.

As DNA, the CDR3 is TGTGCCAGCAGGCCAACTAGCGGGGGGTACCAAGAGACCCAGTACTTC. This encodes CASRPTSGGYQETQYF. This rearrangement joins TRBV28 to TRBJ2-5, with 12 bases identical to TRBD2. The V and J ends lost 6 bases and 0 bases, in that order; junction bases with no gene match: 5. There are 16 residues in the CDR3. Germline loops: CDR1 MDHEN, CDR2 SYDVKM.

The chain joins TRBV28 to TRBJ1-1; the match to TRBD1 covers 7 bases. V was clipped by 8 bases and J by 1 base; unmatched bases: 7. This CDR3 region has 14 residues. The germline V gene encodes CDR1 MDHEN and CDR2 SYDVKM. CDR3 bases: TGTGCCAGCCCCAAGGGGACAGCGAACACTGAAGCTTTCTTT. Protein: CASPKGTANTEAFF.

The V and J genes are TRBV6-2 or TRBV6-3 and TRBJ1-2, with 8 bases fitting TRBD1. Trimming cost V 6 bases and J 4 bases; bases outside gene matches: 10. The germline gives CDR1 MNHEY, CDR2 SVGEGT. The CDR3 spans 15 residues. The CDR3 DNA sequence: TGTGCCAGCAGGACGGGGTGGGACAGGACCTATGGCTACACCTTC. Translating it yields CASRTGWDRTYGYTF.

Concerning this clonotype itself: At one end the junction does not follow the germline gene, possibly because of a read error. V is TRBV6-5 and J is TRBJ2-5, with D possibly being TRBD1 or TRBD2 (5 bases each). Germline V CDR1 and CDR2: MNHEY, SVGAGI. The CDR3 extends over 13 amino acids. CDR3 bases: TGTGCCAGCAGTGACTCGAAAAGGGGAGAGCAGTACTTC. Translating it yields CASSDSKRGEQYF.

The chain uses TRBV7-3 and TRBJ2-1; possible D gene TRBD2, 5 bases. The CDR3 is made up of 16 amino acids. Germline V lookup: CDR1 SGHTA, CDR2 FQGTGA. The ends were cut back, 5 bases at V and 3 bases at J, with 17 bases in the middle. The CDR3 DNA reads TGTGCCAGCAGCCCGCTAAAGAGAGGGTTCTACAATGAGCAGTTCTTC. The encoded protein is CASSPLKRGFYNEQFF.

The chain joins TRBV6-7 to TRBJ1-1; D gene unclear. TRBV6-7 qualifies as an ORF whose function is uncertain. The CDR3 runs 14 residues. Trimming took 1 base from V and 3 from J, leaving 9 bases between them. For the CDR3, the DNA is TGTGCCAGCAGTTACTACCTTCCCTACACTGAAGCTTTCTTT. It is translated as CASSYYLPYTEAFF.

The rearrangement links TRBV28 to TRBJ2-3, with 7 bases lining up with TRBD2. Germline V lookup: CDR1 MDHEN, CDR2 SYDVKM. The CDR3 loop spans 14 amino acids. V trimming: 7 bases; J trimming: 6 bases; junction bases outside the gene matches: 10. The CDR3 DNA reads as TGTGCCAGCAATAGCGGGTTTCATGCGGATACGCAGTATTTT. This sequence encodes CASNSGFHADTQYF. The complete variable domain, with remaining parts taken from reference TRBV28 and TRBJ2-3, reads DVKVTQSSRYLVKRTGEKVFLECVQDMDHENMFWYRQDPGLGLRLIYFSYDVKMKEKGDIPEGYSVSREKKERFSLILESASTNQTSMYLCASNSGFHADTQYFGPGTRLTVL.

The CDR3 DNA is TGTGCCAGCAGTGCCGGACAGGGACAAGCTTTCTTT. The encoded protein is CASSAGQGQAFF. The chain is built from TRBV2 and TRBJ1-1; 8 nucleotides align to TRBD1. The CDR3 runs 12 residues. CDR1 is SNHLY and CDR2 is FYNNEI in the germline V gene. The ends lost 4 bases at V and 9 bases at J; junction bases unmatched: 4.

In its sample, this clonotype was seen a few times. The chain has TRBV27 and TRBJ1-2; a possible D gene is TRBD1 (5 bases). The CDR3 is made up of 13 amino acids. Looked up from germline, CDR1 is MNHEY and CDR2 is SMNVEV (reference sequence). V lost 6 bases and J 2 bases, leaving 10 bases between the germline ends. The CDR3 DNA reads TGTGCCAGCAGGCTTAAGGGGAACTATGGCTACACCTTC. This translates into CASRLKGNYGYTF.

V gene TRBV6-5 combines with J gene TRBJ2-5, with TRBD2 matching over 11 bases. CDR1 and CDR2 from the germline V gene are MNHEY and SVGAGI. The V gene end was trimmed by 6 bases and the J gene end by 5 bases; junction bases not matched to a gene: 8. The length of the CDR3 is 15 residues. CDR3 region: CASRTYSGGAETQYF. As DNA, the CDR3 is TGTGCCAGCAGGACCTATAGCGGGGGGGCGGAGACCCAGTACTTC.

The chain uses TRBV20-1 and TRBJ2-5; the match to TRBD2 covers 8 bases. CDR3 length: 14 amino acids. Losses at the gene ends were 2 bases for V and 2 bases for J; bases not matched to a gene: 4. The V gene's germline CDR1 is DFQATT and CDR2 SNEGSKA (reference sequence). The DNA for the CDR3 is TGCAGTGCTAGATGGGCGGGGGGACAAGAGACCCAGTACTTC. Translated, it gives CSARWAGGQETQYF.

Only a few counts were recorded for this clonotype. CDR3 nucleotide sequence: TGTGCCAGCAGCTTAACCAGACTAGCGGGGAGCACAGATACGCAGTATTTT. The encoded protein is CASSLTRLAGSTDTQYF. The chain carries TRBV7-2 and TRBJ2-3, with TRBD2 matching over 11 bases. CDR3 length: 17 residues. Looked up from germline, CDR1 is SGHTA and CDR2 is FQGNSA. With 2 bases clipped from V and 0 bases from J, the junction kept 4 bases outside the gene matches.

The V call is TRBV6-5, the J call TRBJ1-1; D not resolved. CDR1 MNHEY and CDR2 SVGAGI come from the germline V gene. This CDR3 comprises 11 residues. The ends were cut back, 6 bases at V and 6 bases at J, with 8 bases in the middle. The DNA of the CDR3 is TGTGCCAGCAGGATCCAGGCTGAAGCTTTCTTT. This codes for CASRIQAEAFF.

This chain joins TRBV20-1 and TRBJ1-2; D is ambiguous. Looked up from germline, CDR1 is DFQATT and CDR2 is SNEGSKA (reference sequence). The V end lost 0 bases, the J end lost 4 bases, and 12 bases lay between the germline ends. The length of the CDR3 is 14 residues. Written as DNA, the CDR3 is TGCAGTGCTAGAGAAGTCGGCGGCTTCTATGGCTACACCTTC. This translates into CSAREVGGFYGYTF.

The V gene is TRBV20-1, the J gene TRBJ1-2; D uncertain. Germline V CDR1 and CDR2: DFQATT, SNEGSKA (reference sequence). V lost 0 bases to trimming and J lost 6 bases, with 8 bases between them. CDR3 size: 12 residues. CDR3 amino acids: CSARDTRDGYTF. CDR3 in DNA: TGCAGTGCTAGAGATACTAGGGATGGCTACACCTTC.

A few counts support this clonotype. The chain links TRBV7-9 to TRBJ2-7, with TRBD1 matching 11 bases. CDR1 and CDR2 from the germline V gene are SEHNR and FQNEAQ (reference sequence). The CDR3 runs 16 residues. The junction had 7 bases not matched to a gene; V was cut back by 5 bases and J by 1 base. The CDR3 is CASSPPGTGGSYEQYF. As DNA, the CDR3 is TGTGCCAGCAGCCCACCCGGGACAGGGGGTTCCTACGAGCAGTACTTC. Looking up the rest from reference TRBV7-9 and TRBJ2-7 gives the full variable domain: DTGVSQNPRHKITKRGQNVTFRCDPISEHNRLYWYRQTLGQGPEFLTYFQNEAQLEKSRLLSDRFSAERPKGSFSTLEIQRTEQGDSAMYLCASSPPGTGGSYEQYFGPGTRLTVT.

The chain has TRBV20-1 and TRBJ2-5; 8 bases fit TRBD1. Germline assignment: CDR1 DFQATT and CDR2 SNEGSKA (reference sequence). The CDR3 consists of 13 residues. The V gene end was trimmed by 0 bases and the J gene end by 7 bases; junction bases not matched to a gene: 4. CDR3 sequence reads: CSAREQGVGTQYF. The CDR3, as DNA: TGCAGTGCTAGAGAACAGGGGGTTGGGACCCAGTACTTC.